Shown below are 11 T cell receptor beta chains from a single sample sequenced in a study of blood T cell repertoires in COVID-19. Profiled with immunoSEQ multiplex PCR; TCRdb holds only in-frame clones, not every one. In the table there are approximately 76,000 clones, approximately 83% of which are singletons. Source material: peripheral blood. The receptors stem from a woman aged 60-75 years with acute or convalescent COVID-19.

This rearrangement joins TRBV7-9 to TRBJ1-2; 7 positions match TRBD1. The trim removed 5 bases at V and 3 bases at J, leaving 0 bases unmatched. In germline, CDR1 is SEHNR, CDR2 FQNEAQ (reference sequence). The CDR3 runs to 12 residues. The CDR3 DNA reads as TGTGCCAGCAGCACAGGGGACTATGGCTACACCTTC. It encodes CASSTGDYGYTF.

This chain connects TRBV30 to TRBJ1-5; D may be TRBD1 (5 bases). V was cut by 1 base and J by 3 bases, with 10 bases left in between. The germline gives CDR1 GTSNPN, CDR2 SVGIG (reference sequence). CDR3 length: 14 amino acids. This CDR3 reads CAWSAGPYNQPQHF. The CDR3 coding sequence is TGTGCCTGGAGTGCAGGGCCGTACAATCAGCCCCAGCATTTT.

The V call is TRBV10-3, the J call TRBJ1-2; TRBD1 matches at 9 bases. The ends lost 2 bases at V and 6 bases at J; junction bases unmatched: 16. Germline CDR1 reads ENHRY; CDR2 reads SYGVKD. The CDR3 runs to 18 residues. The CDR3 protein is CAISEPQQIIQGAHGYTF. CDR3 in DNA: TGTGCCATCAGTGAGCCGCAACAAATTATACAGGGGGCGCATGGCTACACCTTC.

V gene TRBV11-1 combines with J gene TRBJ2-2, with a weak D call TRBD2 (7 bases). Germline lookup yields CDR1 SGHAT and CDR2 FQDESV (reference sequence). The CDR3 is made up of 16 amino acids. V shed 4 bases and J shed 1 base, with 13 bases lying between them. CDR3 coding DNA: TGTGCCAGCAGCTCGGGGGGCCACCAGAACACCGGGGAGCTGTTTTTT. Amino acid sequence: CASSSGGHQNTGELFF. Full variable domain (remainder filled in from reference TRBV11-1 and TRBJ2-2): EAEVAQSPRYKITEKSQAVAFWCDPISGHATLYWYRQILGQGPELLVQFQDESVVDDSQLPKDRFSAERLKGVDSTLKIQPAELGDSAMYLCASSSGGHQNTGELFFGEGSRLTVL.

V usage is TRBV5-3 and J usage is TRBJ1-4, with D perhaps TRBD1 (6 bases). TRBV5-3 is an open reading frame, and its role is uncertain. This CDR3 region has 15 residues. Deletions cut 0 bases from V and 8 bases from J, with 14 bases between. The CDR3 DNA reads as TGTGCCAGAAGCTTGGCAGGGGAAGGAGAGGAAAAACTGTTTTTT. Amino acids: CARSLAGEGEEKLFF.

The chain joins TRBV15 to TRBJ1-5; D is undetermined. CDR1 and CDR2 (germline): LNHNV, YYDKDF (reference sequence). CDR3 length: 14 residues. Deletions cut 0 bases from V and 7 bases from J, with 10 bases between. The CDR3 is CATSRDRLAQPQHF. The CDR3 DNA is TGTGCCACCAGCAGAGACAGGCTGGCGCAGCCCCAGCATTTT.

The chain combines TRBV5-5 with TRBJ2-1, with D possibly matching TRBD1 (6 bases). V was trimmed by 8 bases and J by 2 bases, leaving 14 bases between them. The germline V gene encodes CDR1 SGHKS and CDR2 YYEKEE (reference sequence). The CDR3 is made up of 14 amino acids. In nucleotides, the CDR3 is TGTGCCAGTCAAAGTCAGGGGACCTACAATGAGCAGTTCTTC. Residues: CASQSQGTYNEQFF.

In DNA, the CDR3 is TGCGCCAGCAGCTTGGCCCCAGGGGCTGGAAACACCATATATTTT. Residues: CASSLAPGAGNTIYF. V and J are TRBV5-1 and TRBJ1-3, with a possible D match to TRBD1 (6 bases). The CDR3 sequence is 15 residues long. CDR1 is SGHRS and CDR2 is YFSETQ in the germline V gene. V was pared by 0 bases and J by 2 bases, with 9 bases between.

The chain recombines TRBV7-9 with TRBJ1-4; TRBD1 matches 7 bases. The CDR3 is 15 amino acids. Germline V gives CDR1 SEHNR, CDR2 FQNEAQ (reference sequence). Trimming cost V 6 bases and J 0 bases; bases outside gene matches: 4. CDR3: CASRFTGATNEKLFF. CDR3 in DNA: TGTGCCAGCAGGTTTACAGGGGCAACTAATGAAAAACTGTTTTTT.

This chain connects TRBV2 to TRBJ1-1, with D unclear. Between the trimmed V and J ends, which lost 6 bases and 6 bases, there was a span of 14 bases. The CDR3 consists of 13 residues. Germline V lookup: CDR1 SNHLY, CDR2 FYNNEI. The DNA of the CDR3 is TGTGCCAGCAGCTACGTGGGTAGCGCTGAAGCTTTCTTT. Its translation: CASSYVGSAEAFF.

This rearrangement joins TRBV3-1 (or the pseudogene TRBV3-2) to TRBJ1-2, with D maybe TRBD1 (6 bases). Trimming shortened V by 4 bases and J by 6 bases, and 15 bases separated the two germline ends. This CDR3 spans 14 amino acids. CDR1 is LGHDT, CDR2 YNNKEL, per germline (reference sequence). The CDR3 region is CASSPSRDIHGYTF. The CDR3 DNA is TGTGCCAGCAGCCCGTCCCGGGACATACATGGCTACACCTTC.